This T cell receptor beta chain was captured by sequencing in a study of T cells in Graves' hyperthyroidism and ophthalmopathy. The source material, RNA transcripts, was used to amplify TCR beta CDR3 regions. The HTBI primer set drove a first-round RT-PCR of the TCR CDR3. TCRdb recomputed calls from the multiplex PCR reads with MiXCR, one row per CDR3 protein. The repertoire holds approximately 200,000 distinct CDR3 sequences, 15% to 20% seen once, with about two fifths in the top ten. Germline V gives CDR1 LGHNA, CDR2 YNFKEQ. The CDR3 runs 14 residues. Trimming left V 1 base short and J 5 bases short, with 11 bases between.

The sample was blood. The receptor comes from a middle-aged man with Graves' hyperthyroidism. The chain joins TRBV4-2 to TRBJ1-1; D is possibly TRBD1 (5 bases). This chain's CDR3 is CASSQGTTTTEAFF. Written as DNA, the CDR3 is TGTGCCAGCAGCCAAGGGACAACGACAACTGAAGCTTTCTTT.